This TCR beta chain was obtained from a study of identical twins (dated by TCRdb to the mid-2010s). Some background on the complete study: To test whether fetal clonotypes persist, the study used deep sequencing on TCR alpha and beta repertoires from monozygotic twins, unrelated adults of various ages, and cord blood. Replicate twin experiments were performed at different times using different library preparation protocols to rule out contamination. Broader findings and caveats from the paper: Because the same donors could not be followed over many years, conclusions were based on cross-sectional statistical analysis. In monozygotic twins, recombination models systematically underestimated out-of-frame TCR alpha sharing, but the models matched the sharing seen between unrelated individuals. Fewer insertions were carried by abundant cord blood beta clonotypes; a weaker similar trend was observed in young adult naive repertoires, while no such trend was observed in memory repertoires. Out-of-frame TCR alpha sequences shared between twins showed an excess of low generation-probability sequences compared with coincidental sharing between unrelated individuals. The excess sharing between twins in beta out-of-frame sequences was weaker because fewer shared sequences reduced the signal-to-noise ratio. Invariant T cells such as MAIT and iNKT could partly confound zero-insertion analyses, although diverse VJ usage argued against such confounding for most clonotypes.

Points on this clonotype: There is no known antigen for this receptor. No much larger clone is present one base from it, and per-base qualities are unavailable.

Every donor in the study was a healthy Caucasian. The twin cohort consisted of three pairs of female monozygotic twins, all aged roughly 18 to 30 years. Peripheral blood mononuclear cells were used as the source from which RNA for TCR libraries was isolated. The CDR3 numbers 15 residues from cysteine through phenylalanine. Only the CDR3 DNA is retained, 45 bases long and in frame from the first base. Reading the germline V gene gives CDR1 SGHRS and CDR2 YFSETQ. V and J lose 1 base and 2 bases, and a span of 13 bases separates them. Libraries were built with 5' RACE. Sequencing used an Illumina HiSeq 2000. A universal primer binding site was added through template switching, and the final cDNA carried a unique molecular identifier so that TCR cDNA molecules could be counted accurately. First-strand cDNA for TCR alpha and beta chains was synthesized from specific primers in the conserved constant-segment region. To control for contamination, every cDNA library carried two barcodes: a SMART-Mk sample barcode plus Illumina barcodes. Two successive PCR steps introduced TruSeq adapter sequences along with Illumina sample barcodes. The TCR alpha and beta cDNA libraries were sequenced on the Illumina HiSeq platform using custom primers. In the paper's pipeline: MiGEC processed the raw reads to extract unique molecular identifiers, while MiXCR was used to determine the CDR3 positions. Recombination models were inferred per individual with the repgenHMM and IGoR tools using an EM algorithm. Shared clonotype analysis was performed with the tcR package in R, normalizing sharing by the product of cloneset sizes. To study raw recombination without the effects of thymic and clonal selection, out-of-frame nonproductive sequences were analyzed. TCRdb cleaned the public reads at Q25 with fastp, built clones with MiXCR and kept in-frame beta chains. Each entry merges the rows of one CDR3 protein and shows their most common DNA and genes. These V and J calls originate from TCRdb's pipeline instead of the authors' own analysis. This sample comprises hundreds of thousands of distinct CDR3 sequences, 21% of them detected only once. The ten largest clones take up 4% to 4.5% of the sample.

The same sample was also used in a study of T cells expressing NK-cell markers. As described in the second report: Three sorted T-cell subsets (CD3+CD56+NKG2C+, CD3+CD56+NKG2C- and CD3+CD56-NKG2C+) from roughly 8 donors had their TCR beta-chain repertoires profiled. Among the eight sequenced donors, only one was HCMV-seronegative, while the other seven were HCMV-seropositive. To restrict sorting to alphabetaTCR-expressing T cells, an anti-gammadeltaTCR antibody was added in several experiments. In roughly 6 donors, the dominant CD3+CD56+NKG2C+ clonotypes were found to rank among the top 10 CD8+ clonotypes and to make up about 1.0-8% of CD8+ T cells. Those dominant clonotypes were again the most abundant among CD3+CD56-NKG2C+ cells in several donors, at 28.3-60.1%. It remained unclear whether the expanded NKG2C-expressing T cell clones were specific for HCMV antigens. Randomly selected healthy volunteers, three men and five women, were used as the eight sequenced donors. HCMV-specific IgG was detected in serum with a commercial ELISA kit to determine HCMV serostatus. Bulk peripheral blood T-cell repertoires were additionally sequenced from unsorted PBMC for about six donors. MIGEC handled demultiplexing of the reads and grouping by UMI, while MiTCR was used to assemble and quantify clonotypes. To exclude erroneous sequences, any TCR cDNA sequence not supported by at least two reads was discarded. The tcR package was used for downstream repertoire analysis, and clonotypes were matched between fractions using CDR3 nucleotide sequence together with V segment. VDJmatch was used to annotate antigen specificity against VDJdb, with one amino acid substitution in CDR3 allowed.

The rearrangement joined TRBV5-1 to TRBJ2-7; D gene: possibly TRBD2, on 5 matching bases. The source material was PBMCs. This TCR derives from a woman aged 18 to 35 in good health. The bases read TGCGCCAGCAGCTTGCTTCGGGATGAAACCTACGAGCAGTACTTC. Translated, it gives CASSLLRDETYEQYF.